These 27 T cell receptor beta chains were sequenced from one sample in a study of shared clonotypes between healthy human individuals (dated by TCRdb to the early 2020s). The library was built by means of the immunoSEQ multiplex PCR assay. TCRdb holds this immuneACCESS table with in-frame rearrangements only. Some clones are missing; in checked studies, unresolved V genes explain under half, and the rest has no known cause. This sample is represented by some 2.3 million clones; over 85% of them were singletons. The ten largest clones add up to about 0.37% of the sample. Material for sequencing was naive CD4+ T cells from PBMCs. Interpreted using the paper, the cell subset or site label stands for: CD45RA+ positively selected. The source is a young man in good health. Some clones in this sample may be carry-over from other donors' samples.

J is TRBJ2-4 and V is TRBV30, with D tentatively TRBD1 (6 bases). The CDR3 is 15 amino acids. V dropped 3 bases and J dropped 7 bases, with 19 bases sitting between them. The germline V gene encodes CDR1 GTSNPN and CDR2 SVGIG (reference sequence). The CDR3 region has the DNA TGTGCCTGGAGCAGAAAGGGATCTAGGGGGAACATTCAGTACTTC. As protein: CAWSRKGSRGNIQYF.

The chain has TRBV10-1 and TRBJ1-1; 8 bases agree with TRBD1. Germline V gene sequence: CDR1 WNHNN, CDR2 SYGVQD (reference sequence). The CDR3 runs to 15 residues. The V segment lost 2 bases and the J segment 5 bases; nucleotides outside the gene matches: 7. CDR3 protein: CASSEQGARSTEAFF. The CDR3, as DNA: TGCGCCAGCAGTGAGCAGGGGGCTCGTAGTACTGAAGCTTTCTTT.

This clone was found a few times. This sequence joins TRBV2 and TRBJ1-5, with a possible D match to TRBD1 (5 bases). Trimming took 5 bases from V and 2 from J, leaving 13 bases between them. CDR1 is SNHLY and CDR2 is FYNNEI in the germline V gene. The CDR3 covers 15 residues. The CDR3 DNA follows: TGTGCCAGCAGTCAAGGGGCCGGCGGCAATCAGCCCCAGCATTTT. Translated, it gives CASSQGAGGNQPQHF.

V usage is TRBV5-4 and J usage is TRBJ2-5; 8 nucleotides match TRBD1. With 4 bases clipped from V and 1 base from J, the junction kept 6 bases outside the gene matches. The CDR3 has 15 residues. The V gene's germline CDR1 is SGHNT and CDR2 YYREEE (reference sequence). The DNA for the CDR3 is TGTGCCAGCAGCGGGACCGGGACAGGCCAAGAGACCCAGTACTTC. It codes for CASSGTGTGQETQYF.

CDR3 coding DNA: TGCGCCAGCAGCCACGGGACTAGCCCAAGGAATACAGATACGCAGTATTTT. Its translation: CASSHGTSPRNTDTQYF. This chain joins TRBV4-1 and TRBJ2-3, with 9 bases that match TRBD2. The CDR3 totals 17 residues. CDR1 and CDR2 from the germline V gene are MGHRA and YSYEKL. Unmatched junction bases numbered 10, after V lost 3 bases and J lost 3 bases.

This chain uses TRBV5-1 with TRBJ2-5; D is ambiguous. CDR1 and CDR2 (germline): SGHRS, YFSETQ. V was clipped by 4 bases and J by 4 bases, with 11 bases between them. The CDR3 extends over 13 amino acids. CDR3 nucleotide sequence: TGCGCCAGCAGCCCGAGGTGGGGAGAGACCCAGTACTTC. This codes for CASSPRWGETQYF.

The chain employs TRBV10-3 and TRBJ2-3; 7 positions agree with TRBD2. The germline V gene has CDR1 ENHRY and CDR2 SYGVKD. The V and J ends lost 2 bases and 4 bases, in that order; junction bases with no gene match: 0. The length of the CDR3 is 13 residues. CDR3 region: CAISEGGADTQYF. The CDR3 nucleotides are TGTGCCATCAGTGAGGGGGGGGCAGATACGCAGTATTTT.

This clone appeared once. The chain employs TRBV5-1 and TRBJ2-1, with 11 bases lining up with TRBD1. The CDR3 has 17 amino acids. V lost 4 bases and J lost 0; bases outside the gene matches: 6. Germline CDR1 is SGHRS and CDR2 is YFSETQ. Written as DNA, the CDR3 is TGCGCCAGCAGCGCCGGGACAGGGGGTAGCTCCTACAATGAGCAGTTCTTC. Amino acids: CASSAGTGGSSYNEQFF.

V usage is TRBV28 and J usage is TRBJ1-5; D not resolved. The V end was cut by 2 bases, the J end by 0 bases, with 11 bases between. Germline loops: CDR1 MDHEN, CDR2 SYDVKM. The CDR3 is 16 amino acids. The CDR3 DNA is TGTGCCAGCAGTTTACGTGGACTGATTAGCAATCAGCCCCAGCATTTT. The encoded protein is CASSLRGLISNQPQHF.

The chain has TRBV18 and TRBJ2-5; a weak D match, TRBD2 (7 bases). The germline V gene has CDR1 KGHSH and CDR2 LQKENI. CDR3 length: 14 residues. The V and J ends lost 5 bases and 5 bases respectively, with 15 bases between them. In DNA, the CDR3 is TGTGCCAGCTCATCCCCGGGGGGCGCGGAGACCCAGTACTTC. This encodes CASSSPGGAETQYF.

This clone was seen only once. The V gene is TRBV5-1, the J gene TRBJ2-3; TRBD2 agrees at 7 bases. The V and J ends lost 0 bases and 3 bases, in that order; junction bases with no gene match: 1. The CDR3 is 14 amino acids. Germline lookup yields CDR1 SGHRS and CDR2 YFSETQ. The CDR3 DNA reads TGCGCCAGCAGCTTGGGGGACTATACAGATACGCAGTATTTT. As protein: CASSLGDYTDTQYF. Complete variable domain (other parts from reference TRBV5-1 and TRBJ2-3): KAGVTQTPRYLIKTRGQQVTLSCSPISGHRSVSWYQQTPGQGLQFLFEYFSETQRNKGNFPGRFSGRQFSNSRSEMNVSTLELGDSALYLCASSLGDYTDTQYFGPGTRLTVL.

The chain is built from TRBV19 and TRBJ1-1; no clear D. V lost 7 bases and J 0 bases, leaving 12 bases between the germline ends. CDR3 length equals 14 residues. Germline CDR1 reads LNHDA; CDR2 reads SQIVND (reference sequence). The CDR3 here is CASIRGAMNTEAFF. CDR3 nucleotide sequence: TGTGCCAGTATCCGGGGAGCAATGAACACTGAAGCTTTCTTT.

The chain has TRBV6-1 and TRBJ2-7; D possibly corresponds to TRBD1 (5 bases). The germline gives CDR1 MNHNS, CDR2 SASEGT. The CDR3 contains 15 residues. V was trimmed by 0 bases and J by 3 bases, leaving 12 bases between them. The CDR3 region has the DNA TGTGCCAGCAGTGAAGCCAAAGTGCAGGGCTACGAGCAGTACTTC. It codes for CASSEAKVQGYEQYF.

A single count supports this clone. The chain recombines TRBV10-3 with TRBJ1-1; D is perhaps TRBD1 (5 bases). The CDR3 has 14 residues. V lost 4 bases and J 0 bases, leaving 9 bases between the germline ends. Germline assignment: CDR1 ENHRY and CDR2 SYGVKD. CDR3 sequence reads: CAISAGTVNTEAFF. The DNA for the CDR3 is TGTGCCATCAGTGCCGGGACTGTGAACACTGAAGCTTTCTTT.

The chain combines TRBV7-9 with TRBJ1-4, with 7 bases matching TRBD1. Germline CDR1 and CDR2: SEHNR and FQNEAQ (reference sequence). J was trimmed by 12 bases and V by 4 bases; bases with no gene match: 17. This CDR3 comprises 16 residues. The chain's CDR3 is CASSSPRGRRAGELFF. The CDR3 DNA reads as TGTGCCAGCAGCTCCCCTAGGGGGCGTCGAGCCGGAGAACTGTTTTTT.

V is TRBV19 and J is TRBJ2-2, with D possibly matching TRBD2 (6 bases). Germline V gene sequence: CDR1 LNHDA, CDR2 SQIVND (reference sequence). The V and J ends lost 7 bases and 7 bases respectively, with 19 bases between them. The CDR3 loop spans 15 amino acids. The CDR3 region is CASIRSAGTGGELFF. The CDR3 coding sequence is TGTGCCAGTATCCGATCCGCGGGGACGGGCGGGGAGCTGTTTTTT.

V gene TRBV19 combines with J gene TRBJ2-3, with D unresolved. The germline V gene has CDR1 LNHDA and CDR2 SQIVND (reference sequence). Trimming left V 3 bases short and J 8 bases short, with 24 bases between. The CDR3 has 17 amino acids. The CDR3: CASSMDGPLLGVPTQYF. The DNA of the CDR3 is TGTGCCAGTAGTATGGACGGGCCACTGCTAGGAGTCCCTACGCAGTATTTT. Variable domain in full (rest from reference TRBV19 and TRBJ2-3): DGGITQSPKYLFRKEGQNVTLSCEQNLNHDAMYWYRQDPGQGLRLIYYSQIVNDFQKGDIAEGYSVSREKKESFPLTVTSAQKNPTAFYLCASSMDGPLLGVPTQYFGPGTRLTVL.

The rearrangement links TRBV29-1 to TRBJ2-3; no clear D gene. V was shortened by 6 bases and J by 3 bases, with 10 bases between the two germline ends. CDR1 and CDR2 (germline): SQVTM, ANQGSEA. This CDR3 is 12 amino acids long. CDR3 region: CSVLKTTDTQYF. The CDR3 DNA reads TGCAGCGTCTTGAAAACGACAGATACGCAGTATTTT.

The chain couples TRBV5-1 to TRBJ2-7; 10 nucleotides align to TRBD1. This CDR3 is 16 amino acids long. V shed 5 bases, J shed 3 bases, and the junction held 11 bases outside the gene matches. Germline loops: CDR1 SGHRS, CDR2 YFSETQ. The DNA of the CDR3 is TGCGCCAGCAGGCCCCTCCAGGGACAGGGGATCTACGAGCAGTACTTC. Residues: CASRPLQGQGIYEQYF.

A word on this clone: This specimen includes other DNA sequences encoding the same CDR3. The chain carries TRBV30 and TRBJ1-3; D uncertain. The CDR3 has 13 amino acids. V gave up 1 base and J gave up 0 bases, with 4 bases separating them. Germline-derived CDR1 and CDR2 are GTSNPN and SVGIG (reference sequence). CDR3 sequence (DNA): TGTGCCTGGAGTGCTGCCTCTGGAAACACCATATATTTT. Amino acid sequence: CAWSAASGNTIYF.

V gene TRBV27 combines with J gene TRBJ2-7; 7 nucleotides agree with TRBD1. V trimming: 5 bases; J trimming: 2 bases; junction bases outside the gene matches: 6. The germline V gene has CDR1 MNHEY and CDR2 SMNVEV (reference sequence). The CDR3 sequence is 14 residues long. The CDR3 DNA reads TGTGCCAGCAGTCGGGACAGACAAGCCTACGAGCAGTACTTC. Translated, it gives CASSRDRQAYEQYF.

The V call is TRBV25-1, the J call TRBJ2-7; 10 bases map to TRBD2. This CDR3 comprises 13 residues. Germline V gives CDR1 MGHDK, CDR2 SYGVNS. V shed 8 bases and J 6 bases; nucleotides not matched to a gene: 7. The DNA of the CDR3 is TGTGCCAGCCAGCTAGCGGGAGTAGGCGAGCAGTACTTC. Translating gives CASQLAGVGEQYF.

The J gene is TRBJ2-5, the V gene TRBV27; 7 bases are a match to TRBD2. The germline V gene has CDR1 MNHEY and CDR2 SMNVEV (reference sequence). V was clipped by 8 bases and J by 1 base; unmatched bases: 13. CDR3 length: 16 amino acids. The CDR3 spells CASAPWGGWAQETQYF. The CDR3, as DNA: TGTGCCAGCGCCCCCTGGGGGGGATGGGCCCAAGAGACCCAGTACTTC.

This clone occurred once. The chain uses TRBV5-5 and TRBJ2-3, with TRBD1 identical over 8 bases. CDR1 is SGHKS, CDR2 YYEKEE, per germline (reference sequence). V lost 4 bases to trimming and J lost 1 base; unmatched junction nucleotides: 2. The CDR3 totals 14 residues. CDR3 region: CASSTGQGTDTQYF. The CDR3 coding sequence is TGTGCCAGCAGCACGGGACAGGGCACAGATACGCAGTATTTT.

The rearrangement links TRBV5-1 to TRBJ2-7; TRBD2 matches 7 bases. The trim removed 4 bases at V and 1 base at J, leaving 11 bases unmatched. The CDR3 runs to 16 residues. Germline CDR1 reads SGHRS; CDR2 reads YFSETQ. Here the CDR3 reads CASSPGGSIKSYEQYF. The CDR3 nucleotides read TGCGCCAGCAGCCCGGGGGGATCGATCAAATCCTACGAGCAGTACTTC.

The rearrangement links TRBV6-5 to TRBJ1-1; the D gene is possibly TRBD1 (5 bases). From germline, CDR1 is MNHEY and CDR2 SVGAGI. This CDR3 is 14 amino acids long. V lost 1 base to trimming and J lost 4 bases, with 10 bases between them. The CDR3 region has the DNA TGTGCCAGCAGTTACTATCAGGGTGGCACTGAAGCTTTCTTT. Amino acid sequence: CASSYYQGGTEAFF.

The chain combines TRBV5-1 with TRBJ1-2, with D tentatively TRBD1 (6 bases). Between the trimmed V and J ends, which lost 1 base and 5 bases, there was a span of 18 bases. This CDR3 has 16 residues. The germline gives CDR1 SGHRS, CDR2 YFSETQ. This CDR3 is CASSLTITGGGYGYTF. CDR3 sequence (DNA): TGCGCCAGCAGCTTGACCATAACCGGGGGCGGTTATGGCTACACCTTC.